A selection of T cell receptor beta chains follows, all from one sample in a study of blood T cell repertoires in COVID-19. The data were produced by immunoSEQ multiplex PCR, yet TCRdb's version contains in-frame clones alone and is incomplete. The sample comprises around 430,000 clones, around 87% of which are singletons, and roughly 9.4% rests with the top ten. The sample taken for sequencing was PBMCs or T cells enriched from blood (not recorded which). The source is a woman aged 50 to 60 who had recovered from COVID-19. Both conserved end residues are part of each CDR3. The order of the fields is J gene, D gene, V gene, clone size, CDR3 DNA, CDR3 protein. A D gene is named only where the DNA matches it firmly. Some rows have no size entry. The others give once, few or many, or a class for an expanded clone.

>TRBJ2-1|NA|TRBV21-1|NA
TGTGCCAGGACTAGCGGGGGGACTCCCTACAATGAGCAGTTCTTC
CARTSGGTPYNEQFF
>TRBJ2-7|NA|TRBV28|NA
TGTGCCAGCAGCTCTCCCTACGAGCAGTACTTC
CASSSPYEQYF
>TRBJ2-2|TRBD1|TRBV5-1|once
TGCGCCAGCAGCAGTACAGGGGGTATGGGCACCGGGGAGCTGTTTTTT
CASSSTGGMGTGELFF
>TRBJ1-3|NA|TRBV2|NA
TGTGCCAGCAGTGTACAGGGAAACACCATATATTTT
CASSVQGNTIYF
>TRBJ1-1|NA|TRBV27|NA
TGTGCCACCCACAGGAACACTGAAGCTTTCTTT
CATHRNTEAFF
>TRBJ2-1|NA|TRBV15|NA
TGTGCCACCAGCAGAGTAGGAAGCGGGTCCGCCTACAATGAGCAGTTCTTC
CATSRVGSGSAYNEQFF
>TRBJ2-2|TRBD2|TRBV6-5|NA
TGTGCCAGCAGCCACCCCGGGGGGGCCGGGGAGCTGTTTTTT
CASSHPGGAGELFF
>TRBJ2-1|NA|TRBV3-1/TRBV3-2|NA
TGTGCCAGCAGCCAAGTGGCGGAGTACAATGAGCAGTTCTTC
CASSQVAEYNEQFF
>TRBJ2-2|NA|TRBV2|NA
TGTGCCGGGGGGGCTCCATCGCCAGGCACCGGGGAGCTGTTTTTT
CAGGAPSPGTGELFF
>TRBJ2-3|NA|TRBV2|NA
TGTGCCAGCAGTGAAGGTGGTAAGCTCCGCACAGATACGCAGTATTTT
CASSEGGKLRTDTQYF
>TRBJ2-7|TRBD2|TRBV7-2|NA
TGTGCCAGCAGCTTTAGGCGGGGGGGATCCTACGAGCAGTACTTC
CASSFRRGGSYEQYF
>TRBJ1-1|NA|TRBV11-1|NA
TGTGCCAGCAGCCCCCGCCTAAGGGGTACTGAAGCTTTCTTT
CASSPRLRGTEAFF
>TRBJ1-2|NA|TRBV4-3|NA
TGCGCCAGCAGCCAAGTTTCTAACCAGGGAAGCTATGGCTACACCTTC
CASSQVSNQGSYGYTF
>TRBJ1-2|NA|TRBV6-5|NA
TGTGCCAGCAGTTACTCGTCGGGGATGGGCGGCTACACCTTC
CASSYSSGMGGYTF
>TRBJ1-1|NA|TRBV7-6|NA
TGTGCCAGCAGCAAACAGACGAACACTGAAGCTTTCTTT
CASSKQTNTEAFF
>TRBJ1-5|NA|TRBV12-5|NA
TGTGCTAGTGGTTTGGGGGAGTATCAGCCCCAGCATTTT
CASGLGEYQPQHF
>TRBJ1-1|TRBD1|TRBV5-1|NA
TGCGCCACCGGGACAGGGGGGAACACTGAAGCTTTCTTT
CATGTGGNTEAFF
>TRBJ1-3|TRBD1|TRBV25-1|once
TGTGCCAGCAGTGGGTACAGGGGTTCGTACTCTGGAAACACCATATATTTT
CASSGYRGSYSGNTIYF
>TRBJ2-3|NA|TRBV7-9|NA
TGTGCCAGCAGCTTAGGATCAGGAACGGCGGATACGCAGTATTTT
CASSLGSGTADTQYF
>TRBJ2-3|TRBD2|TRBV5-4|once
TGTGCCAGCAGCGACCGGCGGTTAGCGGGGGGTAGAACAGATACGCAGTATTTT
CASSDRRLAGGRTDTQYF
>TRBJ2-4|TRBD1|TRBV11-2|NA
TGTGCCAGCAGCTTGGGGGGACAGGGGAGGAGGGCCAAAAACATTCAGTACTTC
CASSLGGQGRRAKNIQYF
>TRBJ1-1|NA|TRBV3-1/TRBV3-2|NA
TGTGCCAGCAGCCAAGTCGGCAGCGTTACTGAAGCTTTCTTT
CASSQVGSVTEAFF
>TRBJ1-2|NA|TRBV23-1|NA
TGCGCCAGCAGTCCGACAGTAATCTATGGCTACACCTTC
CASSPTVIYGYTF
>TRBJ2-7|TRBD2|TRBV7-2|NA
TGTGCCAGCAGCTCAACTAGCGGGGACTACGAGCAGTACTTC
CASSSTSGDYEQYF
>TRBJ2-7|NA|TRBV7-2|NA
TGTGCCAGCAGCTTAGGGGTCGGGTTACCTTCCTACGAGCAGTACTTC
CASSLGVGLPSYEQYF
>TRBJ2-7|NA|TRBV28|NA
TGTGCCACGATGAGCGGGTCAGGCGGCCTGAGCTCCTACGAGCAGTACTTC
CATMSGSGGLSSYEQYF
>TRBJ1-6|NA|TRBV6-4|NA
TGTGCCAGCAGTGCCAGAGGGGGTGATTCACCCCTCCACTTT
CASSARGGDSPLHF
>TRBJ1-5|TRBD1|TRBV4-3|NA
TGCGCCAGCAGCCCCGACAGGGGCCTCAATCAGCCCCAGCATTTT
CASSPDRGLNQPQHF
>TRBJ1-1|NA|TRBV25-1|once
TGTGCCAGCAGAGGACAGTTGCCCCACTTTTCCTTCTTT
CASRGQLPHFSFF
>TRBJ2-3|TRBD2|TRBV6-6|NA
TGTGCCAGCAGTCCACCCCGGACTAGTCGCCCTACTAGCACAGATACGCAGTATTTT
CASSPPRTSRPTSTDTQYF
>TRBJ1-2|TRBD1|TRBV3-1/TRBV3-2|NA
TGTGCCAGCAGCCGCCACGGGACAGCCTATGGCTACACCTTC
CASSRHGTAYGYTF
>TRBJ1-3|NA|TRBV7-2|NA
TGTGCCAGCAGCTACGTCGCGGGTCCCGGAAACACCATATATTTT
CASSYVAGPGNTIYF
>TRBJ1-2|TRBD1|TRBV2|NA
TGTGCCAGCACAGCCTCTACAGGGGGCGTAAACTATGGCTACACCTTC
CASTASTGGVNYGYTF
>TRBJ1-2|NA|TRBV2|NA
TGTGCCAGCAGTGAATACCTGGGGAGCTATGGCTACACCTTC
CASSEYLGSYGYTF
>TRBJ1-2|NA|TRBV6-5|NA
TGTGCCATCCTACCTGATCAAGCTCTTAGGGGTGGCTACACCTTC
CAILPDQALRGGYTF
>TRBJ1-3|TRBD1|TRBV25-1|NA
TGTGCCAGCAGTGGAACGCAGGGGGCTGGAAACACCATATATTTT
CASSGTQGAGNTIYF
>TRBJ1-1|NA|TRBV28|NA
TGTGCCAGCAAGGACTATACACTGAAAGCTTTCTTT
CASKDYTLKAFF
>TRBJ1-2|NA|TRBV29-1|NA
TGCAGCGTTGACAGGCAGGGCTCTGATGGCTACACCTTC
CSVDRQGSDGYTF
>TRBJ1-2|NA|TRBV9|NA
TGTGCCAGCAGCGTTTGGACGGGAAGTAACTATGGCTACACCTTC
CASSVWTGSNYGYTF
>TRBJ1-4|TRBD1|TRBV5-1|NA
TGCGCCAGCAGCTCTGGACAGGGGAGATCAACTAATGAAAAACTGTTTTTT
CASSSGQGRSTNEKLFF
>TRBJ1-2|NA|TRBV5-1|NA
TGCGCCAGCAGCTTGGCGACAGCTTTCTATGGCTACACCTTC
CASSLATAFYGYTF
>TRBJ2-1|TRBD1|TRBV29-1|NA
TGCAGCGCAAACCGGGACAGGGGGCTAAGGAACTACAATGAGCAGTTCTTC
CSANRDRGLRNYNEQFF
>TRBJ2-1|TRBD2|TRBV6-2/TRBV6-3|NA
TGTGCCAGCAGTTACTCTCTAGCGGGGCTTAGCAATGAGCAGTTCTTC
CASSYSLAGLSNEQFF